These 31 T cell receptor beta chains were all obtained from the same sample, sequenced in a study of OX40 agonist ivuxolimab in advanced cancers. Clones were read by immunoSEQ multiplex PCR, and TCRdb kept only the in-frame ones, dropping some. The sample has 21,000 or so clones, under 90% seen once. The sample consisted of CD4+ or CD8+ T cells sorted from blood, taken in a trial of the OX40 agonist ivuxolimab. The source is an adult with an advanced solid tumor such as melanoma, head and neck, liver or kidney cancer.

The genes are TRBV9 and TRBJ1-1; D perhaps matches TRBD1 (6 bases). Germline CDR1 and CDR2: SGDLS and YYNGEE. V shed 5 bases and J shed 11 bases, with 22 bases lying between them. CDR3 length: 14 amino acids. DNA for the CDR3: TGTGCCAGCAGTTCCAGCGGGGGGGCGCCGGGCGCTTTCTTT. Its translation: CASSSSGGAPGAFF.

The chain joins TRBV7-9 to TRBJ2-7; TRBD2 agrees at 8 bases. With 9 bases clipped from V and 5 bases from J, the junction kept 12 bases outside the gene matches. Per the germline V gene, CDR1 is SEHNR and CDR2 is FQNEAQ (reference sequence). The CDR3 totals 14 residues. The CDR3 region is CASSETSGGNEQYF. The CDR3 coding sequence is TGTGCCAGTTCCGAAACATCGGGAGGGAACGAGCAGTACTTC.

The V gene is TRBV10-2, the J gene TRBJ2-1, with D unresolved. From germline, CDR1 is WSHSY and CDR2 SAAADI. Deletions cut 4 bases from V and 0 bases from J, with 10 bases between. This CDR3 has 15 amino acids. The chain's CDR3 is CASSGPESSYNEQFF. In DNA form, the CDR3 reads TGCGCCAGCAGTGGCCCTGAGAGCTCCTACAATGAGCAGTTCTTC.

This chain uses TRBV9 with TRBJ2-2, with D unclear. V was cut by 0 bases and J by 4 bases, with 4 bases left in between. Germline values: CDR1 SGDLS, CDR2 YYNGEE. This CDR3 region has 13 residues. This CDR3 reads CASSVAGTGELFF. In DNA, the CDR3 is TGTGCCAGCAGCGTAGCCGGCACCGGGGAGCTGTTTTTT.

The chain links TRBV7-9 to TRBJ2-1, with 8 bases that match TRBD2. J lost 7 bases, V lost 4 bases, and 12 bases had no gene match. The CDR3 extends over 16 amino acids. Germline CDR1 and CDR2: SEHNR and FQNEAQ (reference sequence). CDR3 sequence (DNA): TGTGCCAGCAGCTCCCTGACGGGGGGGCCGGGGAATGAGCAGTTCTTC. This gives the protein CASSSLTGGPGNEQFF.

The chain carries TRBV2 and TRBJ2-1; D remains ambiguous. Trimming stripped 11 bases from V and 7 bases from J, with 18 bases between. CDR1 SNHLY and CDR2 FYNNEI come from the germline V gene. The CDR3 contains 13 residues. The chain's CDR3 is CASAPLIGNEQFF. The CDR3 DNA reads as TGTGCCTCAGCTCCTCTAATAGGTAATGAGCAGTTCTTC.

V gene TRBV7-2 combines with J gene TRBJ2-7; D gene unclear. Per the germline V gene, CDR1 is SGHTA and CDR2 is FQGNSA. The CDR3 spans 13 residues. V was clipped by 6 bases and J by 7 bases, with 16 bases between them. CDR3 protein: CASRSPGRLEQYF. The CDR3 DNA is TGTGCCAGCAGGTCCCCAGGACGGCTGGAGCAGTACTTC.

The V call is TRBV6-5, the J call TRBJ2-5; D is uncertain. Per germline, CDR1 MNHEY and CDR2 SVGAGI. The CDR3 runs 12 residues. Trimming removed 0 bases at V and 3 bases at J, with 2 bases between. The CDR3 reads CASSYSEETQYF. CDR3 coding DNA: TGTGCCAGCAGTTACTCTGAAGAGACCCAGTACTTC.

J is TRBJ2-1 and V is TRBV11-2; 10 bases are a match to TRBD2. This CDR3 has 19 residues. V lost 4 bases to trimming and J lost 0 bases; unmatched junction nucleotides: 12. Germline V gene data show CDR1 as SGHAT and CDR2 as FQNNGV. CDR3 sequence (DNA): TGTGCCAGCAGCTCTCCTCCGGGACTAGCGTCGAGCTCCTACAATGAGCAGTTCTTC. Protein sequence: CASSSPPGLASSSYNEQFF.

The rearrangement links TRBV19 to TRBJ1-1; perhaps TRBD1 as D (6 bases). The CDR3 extends over 15 amino acids. The germline V and J ends were trimmed by 7 bases and 3 bases, with 18 bases remaining between them. Germline assignment: CDR1 LNHDA and CDR2 SQIVND (reference sequence). Written as DNA, the CDR3 is TGTGCCAGTACCAAAGGGGGGGGTGCGGACACTGAAGCTTTCTTT. Translating it yields CASTKGGGADTEAFF.

This clone is large (0.1 to 1%). This chain joins TRBV5-6 and TRBJ2-1, with 13 nucleotides matching TRBD2. The ends lost 0 bases at V and 5 bases at J; junction bases unmatched: 8. Germline-derived CDR1 and CDR2 are SGHDT and YYEEEE. The CDR3 contains 18 residues. CDR3 region: CASSLVRTSGSDHNEQFF. The CDR3 region has the DNA TGTGCCAGCAGCTTGGTCCGGACTAGCGGGAGCGATCACAATGAGCAGTTCTTC.

The chain couples TRBV6-1 to TRBJ2-7, with D unresolved. CDR1 is MNHNS, CDR2 SASEGT, per germline. This CDR3 spans 11 amino acids. V was shortened by 9 bases and J by 2 bases, with 8 bases between the two germline ends. The CDR3 spells CARRHAYEQYF. For the CDR3, the DNA is TGTGCCAGACGACATGCCTACGAGCAGTACTTC.

The chain uses TRBV7-2 and TRBJ2-7; D gene unclear. Trimming cost V 2 bases and J 3 bases, with 5 bases left between them. The CDR3 has 12 residues. The germline gives CDR1 SGHTA, CDR2 FQGNSA. CDR3 loop: CASSLYNYEQYF. The CDR3 DNA sequence: TGTGCCAGCAGCTTATACAACTACGAGCAGTACTTC.

The chain is built from TRBV11-1 and TRBJ2-7, with TRBD1 as a possible D gene (5 bases). Germline CDR1 SGHAT, CDR2 FQDESV (reference sequence). Trimming removed 5 bases at V and 1 base at J, with 9 bases between. The length of the CDR3 is 13 residues. The CDR3 DNA follows: TGTGCCAGCAGCCTAGGGGTATCCTACGAGCAGTACTTC. This gives the protein CASSLGVSYEQYF.

V and J are TRBV10-3 and TRBJ2-7; D unresolved. Germline V lookup: CDR1 ENHRY, CDR2 SYGVKD. The V and J ends lost 10 bases and 3 bases respectively, with 16 bases between them. This CDR3 is 13 amino acids long. The CDR3 bases are TGTGCCAGCAGCCTATACGCTAGCTACGAGCAGTACTTC. This translates into CASSLYASYEQYF.

The V call is TRBV5-5, the J call TRBJ2-7; no clear D. The germline V and J ends were trimmed by 1 base and 6 bases, with 5 bases remaining between them. CDR3 length: 11 amino acids. Germline-derived CDR1 and CDR2 are SGHKS and YYEKEE (reference sequence). In DNA form, the CDR3 reads TGTGCCAGCAGCTTGATTCGCGAGCAGTACTTC. Encoded protein: CASSLIREQYF. Complete variable domain (other parts from reference TRBV5-5 and TRBJ2-7): DAGVTQSPTHLIKTRGQQVTLRCSPISGHKSVSWYQQVLGQGPQFIFQYYEKEERGRGNFPDRFSARQFPNYSSELNVNALLLGDSALYLCASSLIREQYFGPGTRLTVT.

The J gene is TRBJ2-2, the V gene TRBV27; D perhaps matches TRBD2 (7 bases). The germline gives CDR1 MNHEY, CDR2 SMNVEV (reference sequence). The CDR3 loop spans 16 amino acids. The V and J ends lost 5 bases and 7 bases respectively, with 20 bases between them. The CDR3 is CASSPRGGPRVGELFF. The CDR3 DNA sequence: TGTGCCAGCAGTCCGAGGGGGGGACCTAGAGTCGGGGAGCTGTTTTTT.

The chain joins TRBV6-5 to TRBJ2-2; weak D call: TRBD1 (5 bases). V was shortened by 3 bases and J by 1 base, with 9 bases between the two germline ends. The CDR3 extends over 15 amino acids. Germline V CDR1 and CDR2: MNHEY, SVGAGI. CDR3: CASSYSTGNTGELFF. The CDR3 nucleotides are TGTGCCAGCAGTTATTCTACAGGGAACACCGGGGAGCTGTTTTTT.

J is TRBJ1-1 and V is TRBV28; 8 nucleotides align to TRBD1. The V gene end was trimmed by 7 bases and the J gene end by 5 bases; junction bases not matched to a gene: 18. Germline CDR1 is MDHEN and CDR2 is SYDVKM. CDR3 length: 17 residues. The chain's CDR3 is CASITQGTRGLGTEAFF. CDR3 sequence (DNA): TGTGCCAGCATCACCCAGGGCACCAGGGGGCTTGGAACTGAAGCTTTCTTT.

This chain uses TRBV2 with TRBJ1-2; D is unresolved. The CDR3 is 16 residues long. Germline lookup yields CDR1 SNHLY and CDR2 FYNNEI. The V end was cut by 8 bases, the J end by 8 bases, with 27 bases between. In DNA, the CDR3 is TGTGCCAGCTCGCCCGGGTCGAAGGACCTCCTAGGGGGCTACACCTTC. Translated, it gives CASSPGSKDLLGGYTF.

The chain combines TRBV6-6 with TRBJ1-5; D gene unclear. Trimming left V 8 bases short and J 4 bases short, with 9 bases between. This CDR3 spans 12 amino acids. CDR1 and CDR2 from the germline V gene are MNHNY and SVGAGI (reference sequence). The CDR3 reads CASSTANQPQHF. The CDR3 DNA sequence: TGTGCCAGCTCGACCGCTAATCAGCCCCAGCATTTT.

The V call is TRBV27, the J call TRBJ2-1; TRBD2 agrees at 12 bases. CDR1 MNHEY and CDR2 SMNVEV come from the germline V gene (reference sequence). V lost 4 bases to trimming and J lost 6 bases; unmatched junction nucleotides: 4. The CDR3 extends over 15 amino acids. CDR3 loop: CASSSMTSGGNEQFF. CDR3 bases: TGTGCCAGCAGTTCAATGACTAGCGGGGGCAATGAGCAGTTCTTC.

Of note for this clone: The junction departs from germline at one end; a sequencing error may be responsible. The chain joins TRBV6-4 to TRBJ2-1; D is unresolved. The CDR3 totals 13 residues. CDR1 is MRHNA and CDR2 is SNTAGT in the germline V gene. The CDR3 here is CAGSGGDYNEQFF. As DNA, the CDR3 is TGTGCCGGCAGTGGCGGCGACTACAATGAGCAGTTCTTC.

The chain couples TRBV10-1 to TRBJ2-2; D is unclear. Trimming removed 0 bases from V and 4 bases from J, with 9 bases in between. The CDR3 runs to 15 residues. CDR1 is WNHNN, CDR2 SYGVQD, per germline (reference sequence). DNA for the CDR3: TGCGCCAGCAGTGAGTCCGCCTGGGGCACCGGGGAGCTGTTTTTT. Translated, it gives CASSESAWGTGELFF.

The V gene is TRBV19, the J gene TRBJ2-1, with no clear D. The CDR3 is 11 amino acids. Germline V CDR1 and CDR2: LNHDA, SQIVND (reference sequence). Trimming removed 3 bases from V and 12 bases from J, with 9 bases in between. The CDR3 sequence is CASSMGWGQFF. DNA for the CDR3: TGTGCCAGTAGTATGGGTTGGGGGCAGTTCTTC.

V usage is TRBV5-5 and J usage is TRBJ2-7; D is possibly TRBD1 (5 bases). V was shortened by 2 bases and J by 3 bases, with 9 bases between the two germline ends. Germline loops: CDR1 SGHKS, CDR2 YYEKEE (reference sequence). There are 13 residues in the CDR3. In nucleotides, the CDR3 is TGTGCCAGCAGCTTTCAGGGTGACTACGAGCAGTACTTC. It translates to CASSFQGDYEQYF. Using reference TRBV5-5 and TRBJ2-7 for the parts outside the CDR3, the full variable domain is DAGVTQSPTHLIKTRGQQVTLRCSPISGHKSVSWYQQVLGQGPQFIFQYYEKEERGRGNFPDRFSARQFPNYSSELNVNALLLGDSALYLCASSFQGDYEQYFGPGTRLTVT.

In its sample, this clone ranks as medium-sized (0.01 to 0.1%). The chain carries TRBV30 and TRBJ2-7; weak D call: TRBD2 (6 bases). Between the trimmed V and J ends, which lost 5 bases and 0 bases, there was a span of 11 bases. The CDR3 is made up of 13 amino acids. Germline V gives CDR1 GTSNPN, CDR2 SVGIG (reference sequence). The CDR3 DNA reads TGTGCCTGGGAGGGACTTTACTCCTACGAGCAGTACTTC. This encodes CAWEGLYSYEQYF. Based on the CDR3 plus reference TRBV30 and TRBJ2-7, the full variable domain is SQTIHQWPATLVQPVGSPLSLECTVEGTSNPNLYWYRQAAGRGLQLLFYSVGIGQISSEVPQNLSASRPQDRQFILSSKKLLLSDSGFYLCAWEGLYSYEQYFGPGTRLTVT.

The chain joins TRBV9 to TRBJ1-4; D remains unclear. V gave up 3 bases and J gave up 6 bases, with 12 bases separating them. Germline loops: CDR1 SGDLS, CDR2 YYNGEE. The CDR3 sequence is 14 residues long. CDR3 in amino acids: CASSERGSHEKLFF. DNA for the CDR3: TGTGCCAGCAGCGAGCGGGGTAGCCATGAAAAACTGTTTTTT.

The CDR3 here is CASSQMGSGGGEQYF. The DNA for the CDR3 is TGCGCCAGCAGCCAAATGGGTAGCGGGGGCGGCGAGCAGTACTTC. The chain carries TRBV4-1 and TRBJ2-7; 9 positions agree with TRBD2. Trimming removed 2 bases from V and 6 bases from J; junction bases left unmatched: 8. Germline CDR1 reads MGHRA; CDR2 reads YSYEKL. The CDR3 loop spans 15 amino acids.

This chain links TRBV6-4 with TRBJ2-1; D might be TRBD2 (7 bases). The CDR3 is 17 residues long. V gave up 0 bases and J gave up 3 bases, with 15 bases separating them. The germline V gene encodes CDR1 MRHNA and CDR2 SNTAGT. The CDR3, as DNA: TGTGCCAGCAGTGACTCGATAGGGGGAGGGTTCTACAATGAGCAGTTCTTC. Its protein is CASSDSIGGGFYNEQFF.

V usage is TRBV6-1 and J usage is TRBJ1-4; 9 bases line up with TRBD1. The CDR3 spans 16 residues. From germline, CDR1 is MNHNS and CDR2 SASEGT. Trimming removed 4 bases from V and 7 bases from J; junction bases left unmatched: 10. Here the CDR3 DNA reads TGTGCCAGCAGTGTCAGATTCGGGACAGGGCGTGAAAAACTGTTTTTT. Protein product: CASSVRFGTGREKLFF.